The source of this TCR beta chain is a study of blood T cell repertoires in COVID-19. At the level of the study: T cells, B-cell-depleted T cells, or PBMCs supplied cDNA or gDNA.

V shed 3 bases and J shed 8 bases, with 16 bases lying between them. From germline, CDR1 is GTSNPN and CDR2 SVGIG (reference sequence). This CDR3 is built from 13 residues. Per the original methods: Reference gene primers were amplified, and this amplification served to estimate nucleated cell counts. This table comes from immunoSEQ multiplex PCR, and its TCRdb copy is limited to in-frame clones, with some not included. Clonal size and the V and J genes are those of that table, whereas D and trimming came from the DNA. The table includes over 150,000 clones, under 90% detected once. The chain employs TRBV30 and TRBJ1-2, with D perhaps TRBD1 (6 bases). The clonotype comes from a woman older than 75 with acute or convalescent COVID-19. Sequenced sample: peripheral blood. In DNA form, the CDR3 reads TGTGCCTGGAGGGCCGCAGGGGTTTTAGGCTACACCTTC. Encoded protein: CAWRAAGVLGYTF. The full variable domain, its missing parts supplied by reference TRBV30 and TRBJ1-2, is SQTIHQWPATLVQPVGSPLSLECTVEGTSNPNLYWYRQAAGRGLQLLFYSVGIGQISSEVPQNLSASRPQDRQFILSSKKLLLSDSGFYLCAWRAAGVLGYTFGSGTRLTVV.